Listed below are T cell receptor beta chains from one sample, sequenced in a study of shared clonotypes between healthy human individuals. Some clones are missing from TCRdb's copy, which holds only in-frame ones; the method was immunoSEQ multiplex PCR. The table has around 2.1 million clones, roughly 91% seen once. The sequenced sample consisted of naive CD8+ T cells from PBMCs. The receptors shown here come from a man aged 18 to 29 in good health. Some clones in this sample may be carry-over from other donors' samples. The CDR3 runs from the conserved cysteine through the conserved F or W. D genes are given only for firm matches. Size values are once, few and many counts, or a class for expanded clones, and some rows have none.

D gene: TRBD2
J gene: TRBJ2-1
clone size: .
V gene: TRBV7-2
CDR3 protein: CASSLVVGSGDNEQFF
CDR3 DNA: TGTGCCAGCAGCTTAGTGGTGGGTAGCGGGGACAATGAGCAGTTCTTC

D gene: .
J gene: TRBJ1-2
clone size: .
V gene: TRBV29-1
CDR3 protein: CSVGLRGSYGYTF
CDR3 DNA: TGCAGCGTTGGGTTAAGGGGGAGCTATGGCTACACCTTC

D gene: TRBD2
J gene: TRBJ2-1
clone size: .
V gene: TRBV7-9
CDR3 protein: CASSLDWDYLRGNEQFF
CDR3 DNA: TGTGCCAGCAGCTTAGATTGGGACTACCTTAGAGGCAATGAGCAGTTCTTC

D gene: .
J gene: TRBJ2-1
clone size: .
V gene: TRBV28
CDR3 protein: CASSFRSDGYNEQFF
CDR3 DNA: TGTGCCAGCAGTTTTCGGAGCGATGGCTACAATGAGCAGTTCTTC

D gene: .
J gene: TRBJ1-1
clone size: .
V gene: TRBV4-3
CDR3 protein: CASSQDRWGPTEAFF
CDR3 DNA: TGCGCCAGCAGCCAAGATCGGTGGGGGCCCACTGAAGCTTTCTTT

D gene: TRBD1
J gene: TRBJ2-7
clone size: .
V gene: TRBV29-1
CDR3 protein: CSVETDRAPYEQYF
CDR3 DNA: TGCAGCGTTGAAACGGACAGGGCCCCCTACGAGCAGTACTTC

D gene: TRBD2
J gene: TRBJ2-1
clone size: .
V gene: TRBV7-8
CDR3 protein: CASSLVGTSGYNEQFF
CDR3 DNA: TGTGCCAGCAGCTTAGTTGGGACTAGCGGTTACAATGAGCAGTTCTTC

D gene: .
J gene: TRBJ2-2
clone size: .
V gene: TRBV7-9
CDR3 protein: CASSGQTGELFF
CDR3 DNA: TGTGCCAGCAGTGGACAGACCGGGGAGCTGTTTTTT

D gene: TRBD1
J gene: TRBJ2-7
clone size: .
V gene: TRBV28
CDR3 protein: CASSFEGQGSYEQYF
CDR3 DNA: TGTGCCAGCAGTTTTGAGGGACAGGGGTCCTACGAGCAGTACTTC

D gene: .
J gene: TRBJ2-2
clone size: .
V gene: TRBV7-6
CDR3 protein: CASSLLLEGNTGELFF
CDR3 DNA: TGTGCCAGCAGCTTATTATTGGAGGGCAACACCGGGGAGCTGTTTTTT

D gene: TRBD1
J gene: TRBJ1-5
clone size: .
V gene: TRBV7-9
CDR3 protein: CASSLEDRERHF
CDR3 DNA: TGTGCCAGCAGCTTAGAAGACAGGGAACGGCATTTT

D gene: .
J gene: TRBJ2-3
clone size: .
V gene: TRBV28
CDR3 protein: CASTRGMTPDTQYF
CDR3 DNA: TGTGCCAGCACTCGGGGCATGACACCAGATACGCAGTATTTT

D gene: .
J gene: TRBJ1-2
clone size: .
V gene: TRBV4-1
CDR3 protein: CASSHIGFFKDGYTF
CDR3 DNA: TGCGCCAGCAGCCACATAGGGTTCTTTAAAGATGGCTACACCTTC

D gene: .
J gene: TRBJ2-2
clone size: .
V gene: TRBV7-9
CDR3 protein: CASTMGPGELFF
CDR3 DNA: TGTGCCAGCACAATGGGGCCCGGGGAGCTGTTTTTT

D gene: .
J gene: TRBJ2-1
clone size: .
V gene: TRBV10-3
CDR3 protein: CAISQNAGGNEQFF
CDR3 DNA: TGTGCCATCAGCCAAAACGCCGGGGGCAATGAGCAGTTCTTC

D gene: TRBD2
J gene: TRBJ2-1
clone size: .
V gene: TRBV27
CDR3 protein: CASSSLGLAGVFRSYNEQFF
CDR3 DNA: TGTGCCAGCAGTTCCCTGGGACTAGCGGGAGTTTTTAGGTCCTACAATGAGCAGTTCTTC

D gene: TRBD2
J gene: TRBJ2-2
clone size: .
V gene: TRBV11-3
CDR3 protein: CASSPRSGSHRELFF
CDR3 DNA: TGTGCCAGCAGCCCGCGTAGCGGGTCTCACCGGGAGCTGTTTTTT

D gene: .
J gene: TRBJ1-1
clone size: few
V gene: TRBV9
CDR3 protein: CASSFLLDREAFF
CDR3 DNA: TGTGCCAGCAGCTTCCTTTTGGACCGTGAAGCTTTCTTT

D gene: TRBD2
J gene: TRBJ2-1
clone size: .
V gene: TRBV27
CDR3 protein: CASSFRSVAGVRYNEQFF
CDR3 DNA: TGTGCCAGCAGTTTTCGGTCCGTTGCGGGGGTCCGCTACAATGAGCAGTTCTTC

D gene: .
J gene: TRBJ2-7
clone size: .
V gene: TRBV27
CDR3 protein: CASSVRPDYEQYF
CDR3 DNA: TGTGCCAGCAGTGTACGACCTGACTACGAGCAGTACTTC

D gene: .
J gene: TRBJ2-7
clone size: .
V gene: TRBV10-1
CDR3 protein: CASSEGAGSIYEQYF
CDR3 DNA: TGCGCCAGCAGTGAAGGGGCCGGATCCATCTACGAGCAGTACTTC

D gene: TRBD1
J gene: TRBJ2-7
clone size: .
V gene: TRBV7-9
CDR3 protein: CASSKGQGDSYEQYF
CDR3 DNA: TGTGCCAGCAGCAAGGGACAGGGCGACTCCTACGAGCAGTACTTC

D gene: .
J gene: TRBJ2-2
clone size: .
V gene: TRBV9
CDR3 protein: CASSVLSTGELFF
CDR3 DNA: TGTGCCAGCAGCGTATTATCGACCGGGGAGCTGTTTTTT

D gene: TRBD2
J gene: TRBJ2-1
clone size: .
V gene: TRBV29-1
CDR3 protein: CSVAVGRATNEQFF
CDR3 DNA: TGCAGCGTTGCCGTCGGGAGGGCCACCAATGAGCAGTTCTTC

D gene: TRBD1
J gene: TRBJ2-7
clone size: .
V gene: TRBV27
CDR3 protein: CASSQVGTGNYEQYF
CDR3 DNA: TGTGCCAGCAGTCAGGTCGGGACAGGGAACTACGAGCAGTACTTC

D gene: .
J gene: TRBJ1-3
clone size: .
V gene: TRBV7-3
CDR3 protein: CASSPSPFSGNTIYF
CDR3 DNA: TGTGCCAGCAGTCCCTCGCCATTCTCTGGAAACACCATATATTTT

D gene: .
J gene: TRBJ1-2
clone size: .
V gene: TRBV7-6
CDR3 protein: CASSLGPRSGGYTF
CDR3 DNA: TGTGCCAGCAGCTTAGGTCCAAGGTCGGGTGGCTACACCTTC

D gene: TRBD2
J gene: TRBJ2-1
clone size: .
V gene: TRBV11-2
CDR3 protein: CASSLGLAGGFSSYNEQFF
CDR3 DNA: TGTGCCAGCAGCTTGGGCCTAGCGGGAGGGTTTAGCTCCTACAATGAGCAGTTCTTC

D gene: .
J gene: TRBJ1-2
clone size: once
V gene: TRBV11-1
CDR3 protein: CASSLGGYGYTF
CDR3 DNA: TGTGCCAGCAGTCTTGGGGGCTATGGCTACACCTTC

D gene: TRBD2
J gene: TRBJ2-3
clone size: .
V gene: TRBV7-2
CDR3 protein: CASSPSGRTDTQYF
CDR3 DNA: TGTGCCAGCAGCCCTAGCGGGAGAACAGATACGCAGTATTTT

D gene: TRBD2
J gene: TRBJ2-1
clone size: .
V gene: TRBV11-2
CDR3 protein: CASSPGGVDEQFF
CDR3 DNA: TGTGCCAGCAGCCCCGGGGGGGTCGATGAGCAGTTCTTC

D gene: .
J gene: TRBJ2-2
clone size: .
V gene: TRBV4-3
CDR3 protein: CASSQDQAVGSRTGELFF
CDR3 DNA: TGCGCCAGCAGCCAAGATCAGGCCGTGGGTAGCAGAACCGGGGAGCTGTTTTTT

D gene: .
J gene: TRBJ1-1
clone size: .
V gene: TRBV5-1
CDR3 protein: CASSPVGRGTEAFF
CDR3 DNA: TGCGCCAGCAGCCCGGTTGGGCGGGGCACTGAAGCTTTCTTT

D gene: .
J gene: TRBJ1-2
clone size: .
V gene: TRBV6-6
CDR3 protein: CASSYSQQGLPYGYTF
CDR3 DNA: TGTGCCAGCAGTTACTCGCAGCAGGGGCTGCCCTATGGCTACACCTTC

D gene: .
J gene: TRBJ1-1
clone size: once
V gene: TRBV6-1
CDR3 protein: CASSETTLREAFF
CDR3 DNA: TGTGCCAGCAGTGAGACTACATTACGGGAAGCTTTCTTT

D gene: .
J gene: TRBJ2-7
clone size: .
V gene: TRBV28
CDR3 protein: CASSFPGSGYEQYF
CDR3 DNA: TGTGCCAGCAGTTTTCCAGGTTCCGGCTACGAGCAGTACTTC

D gene: .
J gene: TRBJ2-7
clone size: .
V gene: TRBV18
CDR3 protein: CASSPRTEISYEQYF
CDR3 DNA: TGTGCCAGCTCACCAAGGACAGAGATTTCCTACGAGCAGTACTTC

D gene: .
J gene: TRBJ1-2
clone size: .
V gene: TRBV9
CDR3 protein: CASSVVDGNYGYTF
CDR3 DNA: TGTGCCAGCAGCGTAGTTGACGGAAACTATGGCTACACCTTC

D gene: TRBD1
J gene: TRBJ1-4
clone size: .
V gene: TRBV27
CDR3 protein: CASSLSTSRDSINEKLFF
CDR3 DNA: TGTGCCAGCAGTTTGTCTACCTCCCGGGACAGTATTAATGAAAAACTGTTTTTT

D gene: .
J gene: TRBJ1-2
clone size: .
V gene: TRBV7-2
CDR3 protein: CASSFGGRAETGYTF
CDR3 DNA: TGTGCCAGCAGCTTTGGCGGGAGGGCAGAAACTGGCTACACCTTC

D gene: TRBD1
J gene: TRBJ2-7
clone size: .
V gene: TRBV13
CDR3 protein: CASSPMTGGRVEQYF
CDR3 DNA: TGTGCCAGCAGCCCTATGACAGGGGGACGAGTTGAGCAGTACTTC

D gene: .
J gene: TRBJ1-4
clone size: .
V gene: TRBV5-8
CDR3 protein: CASSLVGGSEKLFF
CDR3 DNA: TGTGCCAGCAGCTTGGTAGGGGGTAGCGAAAAACTGTTTTTT

D gene: .
J gene: TRBJ1-1
clone size: .
V gene: TRBV7-9
CDR3 protein: CASRSSNEAFF
CDR3 DNA: TGTGCCAGCAGGTCCTCCAATGAAGCTTTCTTT

D gene: TRBD1
J gene: TRBJ1-1
clone size: .
V gene: TRBV9
CDR3 protein: CASSASPGTVYQNTEAFF
CDR3 DNA: TGTGCCAGCAGCGCAAGCCCAGGGACAGTGTATCAGAACACTGAAGCTTTCTTT

D gene: TRBD1
J gene: TRBJ1-5
clone size: .
V gene: TRBV7-2
CDR3 protein: CASSIDRGPNQPQHF
CDR3 DNA: TGTGCCAGCAGCATAGACAGGGGGCCCAATCAGCCCCAGCATTTT

D gene: .
J gene: TRBJ1-4
clone size: .
V gene: TRBV5-1
CDR3 protein: CASSLSWGDVVESTNEKLFF
CDR3 DNA: TGCGCCAGCAGCTTATCTTGGGGGGACGTGGTAGAATCAACTAATGAAAAACTGTTTTTT